This T cell receptor beta chain comes out of a study of shared clonotypes between healthy human individuals. In regard to this clone: Distinct nucleotide sequences in the sample also encode this CDR3.

Sequencing used immunoSEQ multiplex PCR; TCRdb keeps in-frame clones, though not all of them. The sample contains about 980,000 clones, 76% of which appear only once. Germline V gene sequence: CDR1 LGHNA, CDR2 YNFKEQ. V lost 0 bases to trimming and J lost 1 base; unmatched junction nucleotides: 6. CDR3 length equals 17 residues. The sample was memory CD4+ T cells sorted from blood. Subset of the sample: CD45RA-negative fraction. This TCR was recovered from a man aged 18 to 35 in good health. The J gene is TRBJ2-3, the V gene TRBV4-2; 8 bases match TRBD2. The CDR3 DNA reads TGTGCCAGCAGCCAAGAAGTCTACGGGGGGGGCACAGATACGCAGTATTTT. It codes for CASSQEVYGGGTDTQYF.